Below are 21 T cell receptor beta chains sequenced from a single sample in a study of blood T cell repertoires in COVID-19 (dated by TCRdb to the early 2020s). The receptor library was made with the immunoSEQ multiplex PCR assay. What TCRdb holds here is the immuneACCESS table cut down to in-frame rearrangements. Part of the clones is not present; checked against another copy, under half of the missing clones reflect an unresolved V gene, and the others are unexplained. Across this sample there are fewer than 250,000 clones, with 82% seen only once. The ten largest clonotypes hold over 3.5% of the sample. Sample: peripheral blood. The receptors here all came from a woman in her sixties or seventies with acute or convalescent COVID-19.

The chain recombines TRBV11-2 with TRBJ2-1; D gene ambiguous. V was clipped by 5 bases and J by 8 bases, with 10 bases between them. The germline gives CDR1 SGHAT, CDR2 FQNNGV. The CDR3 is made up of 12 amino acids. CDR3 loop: CASSLFRYEQFF. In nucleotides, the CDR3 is TGTGCCAGCAGCCTATTTCGCTATGAGCAGTTCTTC.

The CDR3 nucleotides are TGTGCCAGCAGCCCAACAGGGGCAGGCTATGGCTACACCTTC. It is translated as CASSPTGAGYGYTF. The rearrangement joins TRBV9 to TRBJ1-2, with 7 nucleotides matching TRBD1. Looked up from germline, CDR1 is SGDLS and CDR2 is YYNGEE. CDR3 size: 14 residues. V was clipped by 4 bases and J by 4 bases; unmatched bases: 7.

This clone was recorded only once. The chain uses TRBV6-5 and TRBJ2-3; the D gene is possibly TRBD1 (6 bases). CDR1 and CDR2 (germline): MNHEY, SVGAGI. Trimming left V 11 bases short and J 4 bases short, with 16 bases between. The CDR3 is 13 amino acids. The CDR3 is CAGLDSNSDTQYF. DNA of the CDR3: TGTGCCGGGCTGGACAGTAACTCAGATACGCAGTATTTT.

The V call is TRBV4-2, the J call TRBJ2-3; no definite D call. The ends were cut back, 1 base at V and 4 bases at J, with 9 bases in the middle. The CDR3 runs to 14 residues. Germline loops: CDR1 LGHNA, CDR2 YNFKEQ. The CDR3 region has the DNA TGTGCCAGCAGCCAAGGTGGCACACCAGATACGCAGTATTTT. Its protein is CASSQGGTPDTQYF.

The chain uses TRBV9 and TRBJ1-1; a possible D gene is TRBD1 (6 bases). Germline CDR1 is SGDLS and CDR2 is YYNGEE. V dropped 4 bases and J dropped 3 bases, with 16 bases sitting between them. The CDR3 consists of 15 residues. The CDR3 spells CASSPRMGAYTEAFF. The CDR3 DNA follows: TGTGCCAGCAGCCCCCGTATGGGGGCTTACACTGAAGCTTTCTTT.

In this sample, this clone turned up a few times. CDR3 loop: CASSILFREEQPQHF. CDR3 in DNA: TGTGCCAGTAGTATCCTATTCAGGGAAGAACAGCCCCAGCATTTT. V and J are TRBV19 and TRBJ1-5; weak D call: TRBD1 (5 bases). The CDR3 covers 15 residues. The V end was cut by 3 bases, the J end by 7 bases, with 16 bases between. Germline V gives CDR1 LNHDA, CDR2 SQIVND (reference sequence). Combining the CDR3 with reference TRBV19 and TRBJ1-5 gives the whole variable domain DGGITQSPKYLFRKEGQNVTLSCEQNLNHDAMYWYRQDPGQGLRLIYYSQIVNDFQKGDIAEGYSVSREKKESFPLTVTSAQKNPTAFYLCASSILFREEQPQHFGDGTRLSIL.

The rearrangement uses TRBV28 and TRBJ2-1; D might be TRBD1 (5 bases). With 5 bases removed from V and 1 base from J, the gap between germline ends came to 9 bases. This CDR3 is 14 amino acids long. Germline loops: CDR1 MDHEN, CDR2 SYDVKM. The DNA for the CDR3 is TGTGCCAGCAGTCTCCAGGGATCCTACAATGAGCAGTTCTTC. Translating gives CASSLQGSYNEQFF.

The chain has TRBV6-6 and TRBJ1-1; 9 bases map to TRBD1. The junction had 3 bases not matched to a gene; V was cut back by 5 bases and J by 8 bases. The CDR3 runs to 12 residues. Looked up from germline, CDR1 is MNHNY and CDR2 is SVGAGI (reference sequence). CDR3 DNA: TGTGCCAGCAGTACAGGGGGCTCAGAAGCTTTCTTT. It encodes CASSTGGSEAFF.

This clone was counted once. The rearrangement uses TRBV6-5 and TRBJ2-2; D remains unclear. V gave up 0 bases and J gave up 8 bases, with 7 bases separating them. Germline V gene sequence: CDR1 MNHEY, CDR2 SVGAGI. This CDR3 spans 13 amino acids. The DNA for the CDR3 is TGTGCCAGCAGTTACTCATTAAATGGGGAGCTGTTTTTT. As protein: CASSYSLNGELFF.

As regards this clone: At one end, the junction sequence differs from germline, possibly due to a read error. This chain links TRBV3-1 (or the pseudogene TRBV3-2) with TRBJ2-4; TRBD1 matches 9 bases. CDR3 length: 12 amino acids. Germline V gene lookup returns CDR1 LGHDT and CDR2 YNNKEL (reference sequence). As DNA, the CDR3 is TGTGCCAGCAGCCAAGGTCGGACAGGGGCGAGCTTC. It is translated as CASSQGRTGASF.

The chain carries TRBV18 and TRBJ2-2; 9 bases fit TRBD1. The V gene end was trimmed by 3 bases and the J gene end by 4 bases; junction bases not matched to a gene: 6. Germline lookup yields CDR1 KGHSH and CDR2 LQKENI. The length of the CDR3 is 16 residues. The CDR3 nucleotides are TGTGCCAGCTCACCGCGGACAGGGGACCGCACCGGGGAGCTGTTTTTT. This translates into CASSPRTGDRTGELFF.

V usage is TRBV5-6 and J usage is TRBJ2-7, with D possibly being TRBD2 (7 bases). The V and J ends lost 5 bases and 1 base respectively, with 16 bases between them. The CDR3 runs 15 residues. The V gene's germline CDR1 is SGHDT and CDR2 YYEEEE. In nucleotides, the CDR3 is TGTGCCAGCAGTCCGCGGGGGCGTGGGTCCTACGAGCAGTACTTC. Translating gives CASSPRGRGSYEQYF.

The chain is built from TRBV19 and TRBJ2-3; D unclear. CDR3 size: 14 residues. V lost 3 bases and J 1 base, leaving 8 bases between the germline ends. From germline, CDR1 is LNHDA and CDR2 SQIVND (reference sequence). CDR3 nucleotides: TGTGCCAGTAGTATCAGTATCCGCACAGATACGCAGTATTTT. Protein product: CASSISIRTDTQYF.

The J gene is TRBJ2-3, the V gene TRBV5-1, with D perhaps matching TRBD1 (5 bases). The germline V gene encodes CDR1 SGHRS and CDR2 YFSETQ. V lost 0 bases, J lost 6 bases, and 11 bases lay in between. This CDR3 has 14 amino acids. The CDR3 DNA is TGCGCCAGCAGCTTGGAGGGGATCATTGATACGCAGTATTTT. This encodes CASSLEGIIDTQYF.

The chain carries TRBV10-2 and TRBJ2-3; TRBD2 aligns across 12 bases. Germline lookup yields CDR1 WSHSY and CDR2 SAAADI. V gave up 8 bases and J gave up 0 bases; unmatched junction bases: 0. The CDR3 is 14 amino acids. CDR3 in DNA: TGCGCCAGCGGACTAGCGGGGAGCACAGATACGCAGTATTTT. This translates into CASGLAGSTDTQYF.

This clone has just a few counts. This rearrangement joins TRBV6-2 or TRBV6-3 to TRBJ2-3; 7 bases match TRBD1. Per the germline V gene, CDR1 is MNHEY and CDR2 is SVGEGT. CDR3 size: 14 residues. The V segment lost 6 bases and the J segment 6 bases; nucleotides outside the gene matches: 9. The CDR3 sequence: CASSRTGWGDTQYF. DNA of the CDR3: TGTGCCAGCAGCCGGACAGGCTGGGGTGATACGCAGTATTTT.

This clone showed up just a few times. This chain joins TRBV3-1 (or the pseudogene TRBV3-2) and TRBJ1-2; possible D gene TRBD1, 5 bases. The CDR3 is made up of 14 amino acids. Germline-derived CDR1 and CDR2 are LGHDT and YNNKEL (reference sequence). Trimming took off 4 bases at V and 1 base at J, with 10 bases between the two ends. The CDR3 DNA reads TGTGCCAGCAGCCCCATCGGGGGTAACTATGGCTACACCTTC. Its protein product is CASSPIGGNYGYTF.

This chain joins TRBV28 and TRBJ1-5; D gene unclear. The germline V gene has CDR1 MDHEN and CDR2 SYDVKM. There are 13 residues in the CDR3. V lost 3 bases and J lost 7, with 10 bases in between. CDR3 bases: TGTGCCAGCAGTTTCCGGGTCGACCAGCCCCAGCATTTT. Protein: CASSFRVDQPQHF. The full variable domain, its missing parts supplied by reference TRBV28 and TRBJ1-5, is DVKVTQSSRYLVKRTGEKVFLECVQDMDHENMFWYRQDPGLGLRLIYFSYDVKMKEKGDIPEGYSVSREKKERFSLILESASTNQTSMYLCASSFRVDQPQHFGDGTRLSIL.

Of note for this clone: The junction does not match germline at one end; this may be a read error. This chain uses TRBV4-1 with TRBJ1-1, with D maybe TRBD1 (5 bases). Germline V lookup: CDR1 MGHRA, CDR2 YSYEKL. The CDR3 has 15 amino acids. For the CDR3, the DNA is TGCGCCAGCAGCCAACACCTACCGGGACTCTTTGAAACTTTCTTT. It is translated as CASSQHLPGLFETFF.

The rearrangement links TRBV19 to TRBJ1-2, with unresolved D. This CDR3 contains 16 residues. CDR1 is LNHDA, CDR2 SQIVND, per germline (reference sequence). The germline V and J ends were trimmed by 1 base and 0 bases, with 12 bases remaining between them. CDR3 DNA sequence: TGTGCCAGTAGTATAGTTATGGGCGTACCTAACTATGGCTACACCTTC. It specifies CASSIVMGVPNYGYTF.

The CDR3 DNA reads as TGTGCCACCAGTGATGCGGCGGTCCAAGAGACCCAGTACTTC. This gives the protein CATSDAAVQETQYF. The chain joins TRBV24-1 to TRBJ2-5; D is undetermined. This CDR3 is 14 amino acids long. The germline V gene encodes CDR1 KGHDR and CDR2 SFDVKD. The V end lost 3 bases, the J end lost 1 base, and 8 bases lay between the germline ends.